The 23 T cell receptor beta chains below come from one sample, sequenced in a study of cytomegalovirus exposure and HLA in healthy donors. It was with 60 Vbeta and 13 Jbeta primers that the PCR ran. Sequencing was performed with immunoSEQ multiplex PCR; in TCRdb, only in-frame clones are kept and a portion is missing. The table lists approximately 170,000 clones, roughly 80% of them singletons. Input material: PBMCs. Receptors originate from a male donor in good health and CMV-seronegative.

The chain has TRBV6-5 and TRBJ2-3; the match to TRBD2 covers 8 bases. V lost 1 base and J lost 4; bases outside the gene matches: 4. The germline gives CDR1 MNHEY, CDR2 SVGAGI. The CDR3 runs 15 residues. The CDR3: CASSYFGGGPDTQYF. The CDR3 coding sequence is TGTGCCAGCAGTTACTTCGGGGGGGGGCCAGATACGCAGTATTTT.

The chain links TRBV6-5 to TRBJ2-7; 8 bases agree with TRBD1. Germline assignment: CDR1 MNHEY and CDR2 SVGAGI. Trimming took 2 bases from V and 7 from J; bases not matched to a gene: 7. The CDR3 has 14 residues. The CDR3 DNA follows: TGTGCCAGCAGTTACGGGACAGGATCCCTTGAGCAGTACTTC. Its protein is CASSYGTGSLEQYF.

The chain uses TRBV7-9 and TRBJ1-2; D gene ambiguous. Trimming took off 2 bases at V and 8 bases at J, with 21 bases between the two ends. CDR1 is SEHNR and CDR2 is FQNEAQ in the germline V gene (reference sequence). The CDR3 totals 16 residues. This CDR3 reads CASSLQSPGLSRGYTF. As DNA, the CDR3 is TGTGCCAGCAGCTTACAGAGTCCGGGATTATCGAGAGGCTACACCTTC.

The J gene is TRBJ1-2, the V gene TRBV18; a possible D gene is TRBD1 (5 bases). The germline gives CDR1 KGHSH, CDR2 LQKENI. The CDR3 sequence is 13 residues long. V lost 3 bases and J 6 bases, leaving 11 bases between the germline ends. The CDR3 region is CASSPGGYHGYTF. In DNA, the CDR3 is TGTGCCAGCTCACCCGGGGGGTACCATGGCTACACCTTC.

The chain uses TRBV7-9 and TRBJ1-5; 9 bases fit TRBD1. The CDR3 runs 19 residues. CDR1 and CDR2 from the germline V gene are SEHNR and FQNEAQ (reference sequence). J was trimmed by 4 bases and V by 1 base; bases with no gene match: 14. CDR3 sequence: CASSLDTGGAGLRNQPQHF. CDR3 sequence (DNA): TGTGCCAGCAGCTTAGATACAGGGGGCGCTGGCCTCCGTAATCAGCCCCAGCATTTT.

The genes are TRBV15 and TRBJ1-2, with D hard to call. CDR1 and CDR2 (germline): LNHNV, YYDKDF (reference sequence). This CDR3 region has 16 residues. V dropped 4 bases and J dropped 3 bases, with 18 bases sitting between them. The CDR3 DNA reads TGTGCCACCAGCACGCGGGGTGGAACGGACGACTATGGCTACACCTTC. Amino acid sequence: CATSTRGGTDDYGYTF.

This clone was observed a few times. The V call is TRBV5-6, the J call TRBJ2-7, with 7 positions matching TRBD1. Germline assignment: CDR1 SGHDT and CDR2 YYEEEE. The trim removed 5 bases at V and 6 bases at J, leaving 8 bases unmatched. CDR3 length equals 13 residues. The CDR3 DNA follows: TGTGCCAGCAGTCTCGACAGGGTCGGCGAGCAGTACTTC. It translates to CASSLDRVGEQYF.

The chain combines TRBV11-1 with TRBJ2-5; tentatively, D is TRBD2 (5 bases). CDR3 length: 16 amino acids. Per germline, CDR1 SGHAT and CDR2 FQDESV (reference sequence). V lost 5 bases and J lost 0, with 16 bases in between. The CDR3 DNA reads TGTGCCAGCAGCACGTTGGGAGATTCGTACCAAGAGACCCAGTACTTC. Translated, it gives CASSTLGDSYQETQYF.

Here the CDR3 reads CASSSGQGAWYGYTF. CDR3 nucleotides: TGTGCCAGCAGTTCTGGACAGGGGGCATGGTATGGCTACACCTTC. The chain carries TRBV11-2 and TRBJ1-2; TRBD1 matches at 11 bases. Germline V gene sequence: CDR1 SGHAT, CDR2 FQNNGV. Trimming at V came to 6 bases and at J to 5 bases, leaving 8 bases not matched to a gene. CDR3 length equals 15 residues.

This chain's CDR3 is CASSSSRDTYYSYEQYF. The CDR3 DNA is TGTGCCAGCAGCTCATCCCGGGACACCTACTACTCCTACGAGCAGTACTTC. This chain uses TRBV5-8 with TRBJ2-7, with D tentatively TRBD1 (6 bases). Germline values: CDR1 SGHTS, CDR2 YDEGEE. This CDR3 is built from 17 residues. Trimming left V 3 bases short and J 0 bases short, with 19 bases between.

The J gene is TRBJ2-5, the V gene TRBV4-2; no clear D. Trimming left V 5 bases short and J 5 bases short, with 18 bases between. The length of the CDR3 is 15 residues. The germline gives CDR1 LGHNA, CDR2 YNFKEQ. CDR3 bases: TGTGCCAGCAGCGAAAAATCCGGTTATTCGGAGACCCAGTACTTC. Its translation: CASSEKSGYSETQYF.

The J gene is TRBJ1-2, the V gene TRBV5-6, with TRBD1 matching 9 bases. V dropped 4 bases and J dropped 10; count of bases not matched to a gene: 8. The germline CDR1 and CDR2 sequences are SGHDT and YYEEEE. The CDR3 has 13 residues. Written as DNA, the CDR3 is TGTGCCAGCAGCAGGGACAGGGTTAAAGACTACACCTTC. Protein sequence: CASSRDRVKDYTF.

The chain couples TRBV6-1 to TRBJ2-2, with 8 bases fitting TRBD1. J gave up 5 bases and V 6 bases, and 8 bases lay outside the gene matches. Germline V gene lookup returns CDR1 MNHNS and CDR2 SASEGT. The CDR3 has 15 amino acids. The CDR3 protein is CASSPDRGWTGELFF. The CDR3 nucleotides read TGTGCCAGCAGCCCCGACAGGGGTTGGACCGGGGAGCTGTTTTTT.

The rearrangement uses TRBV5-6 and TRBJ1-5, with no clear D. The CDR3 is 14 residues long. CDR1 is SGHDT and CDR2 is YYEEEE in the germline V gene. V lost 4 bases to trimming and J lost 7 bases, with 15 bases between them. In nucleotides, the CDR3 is TGTGCCAGCAGCGGGTGGGCGAACGGCCAGCCCCAGCATTTT. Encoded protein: CASSGWANGQPQHF.

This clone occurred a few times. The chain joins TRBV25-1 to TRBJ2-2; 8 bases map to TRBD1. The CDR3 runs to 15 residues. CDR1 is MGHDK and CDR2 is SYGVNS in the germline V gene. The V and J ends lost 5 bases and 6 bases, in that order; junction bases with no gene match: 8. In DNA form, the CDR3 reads TGTGCCAGCAGTAGGTCCCAGGGGGCGTCCGGGGAGCTGTTTTTT. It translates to CASSRSQGASGELFF.

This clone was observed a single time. The CDR3 reads CASSQGLANTGELFF. The DNA for the CDR3 is TGTGCCAGCTCACAGGGACTAGCGAACACCGGGGAGCTGTTTTTT. The gene calls are TRBV18 and TRBJ2-2; 8 bases align to TRBD2. The V gene's germline CDR1 is KGHSH and CDR2 LQKENI. The CDR3 runs 15 residues. V lost 4 bases and J lost 0; bases outside the gene matches: 1. The whole variable domain, filled in from reference TRBV18 and TRBJ2-2, reads NAGVMQNPRHLVRRRGQEARLRCSPMKGHSHVYWYRQLPEEGLKFMVYLQKENIIDESGMPKERFSAEFPKEGPSILRIQQVVRGDSAAYFCASSQGLANTGELFFGEGSRLTVL.

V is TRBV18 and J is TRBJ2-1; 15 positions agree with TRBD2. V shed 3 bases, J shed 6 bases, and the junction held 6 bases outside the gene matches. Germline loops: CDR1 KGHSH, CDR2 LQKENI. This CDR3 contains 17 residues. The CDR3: CASSPGLAGGLVNEQFF. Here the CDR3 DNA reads TGTGCCAGCTCACCGGGACTAGCGGGGGGATTGGTCAATGAGCAGTTCTTC.

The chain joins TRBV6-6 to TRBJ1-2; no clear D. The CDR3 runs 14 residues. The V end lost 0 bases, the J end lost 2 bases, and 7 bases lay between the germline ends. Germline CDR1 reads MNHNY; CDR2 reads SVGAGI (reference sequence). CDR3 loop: CASSYSSVNYGYTF. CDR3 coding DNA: TGTGCCAGCAGTTACTCGTCCGTAAACTATGGCTACACCTTC.

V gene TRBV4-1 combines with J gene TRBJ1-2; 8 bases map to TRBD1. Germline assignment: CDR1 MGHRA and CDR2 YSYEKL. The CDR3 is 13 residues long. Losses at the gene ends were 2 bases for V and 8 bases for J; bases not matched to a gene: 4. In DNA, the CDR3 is TGCGCCAGCAGCCAACAGGGGGCTTTGGGCTACACCTTC. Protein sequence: CASSQQGALGYTF.

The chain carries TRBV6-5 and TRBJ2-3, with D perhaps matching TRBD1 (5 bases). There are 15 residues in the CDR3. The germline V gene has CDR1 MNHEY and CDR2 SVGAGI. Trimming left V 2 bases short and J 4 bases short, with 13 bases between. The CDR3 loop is CASSYQGFAADTQYF. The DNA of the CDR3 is TGTGCCAGCAGTTACCAGGGATTCGCCGCAGATACGCAGTATTTT.

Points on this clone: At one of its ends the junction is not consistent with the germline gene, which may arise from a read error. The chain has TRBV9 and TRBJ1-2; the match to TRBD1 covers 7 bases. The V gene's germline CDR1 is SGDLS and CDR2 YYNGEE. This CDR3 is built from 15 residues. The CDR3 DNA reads TGTGCCGGCAGCGCCCGGGACAGACTGAACTATGGCTACACCTTC. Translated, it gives CAGSARDRLNYGYTF.

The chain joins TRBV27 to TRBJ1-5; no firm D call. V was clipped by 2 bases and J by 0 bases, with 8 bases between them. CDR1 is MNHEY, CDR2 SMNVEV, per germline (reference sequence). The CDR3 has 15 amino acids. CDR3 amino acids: CASSLGGISNQPQHF. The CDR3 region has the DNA TGTGCCAGCAGTTTAGGAGGGATTAGCAATCAGCCCCAGCATTTT.

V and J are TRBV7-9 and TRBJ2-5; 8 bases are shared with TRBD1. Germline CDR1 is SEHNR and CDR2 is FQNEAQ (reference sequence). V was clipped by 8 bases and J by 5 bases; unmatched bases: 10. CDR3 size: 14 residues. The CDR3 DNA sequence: TGTGCCAGCTCCCGGACAGGGTTGTGGGAGACCCAGTACTTC. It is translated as CASSRTGLWETQYF.